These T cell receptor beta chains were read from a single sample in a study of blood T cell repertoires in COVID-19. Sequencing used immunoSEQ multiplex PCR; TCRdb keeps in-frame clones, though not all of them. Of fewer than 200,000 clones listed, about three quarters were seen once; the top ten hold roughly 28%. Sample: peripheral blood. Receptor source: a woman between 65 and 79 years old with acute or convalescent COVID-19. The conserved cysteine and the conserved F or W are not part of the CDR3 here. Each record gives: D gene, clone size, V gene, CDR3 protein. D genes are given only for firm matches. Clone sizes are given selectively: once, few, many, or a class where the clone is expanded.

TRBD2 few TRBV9 ASKRTSGSTDTQY
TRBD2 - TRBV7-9 ASSSPRSIAGGPHNEQF
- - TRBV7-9 ASSLSGNGEKLF
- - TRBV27 ASSNTDRLNSPLH
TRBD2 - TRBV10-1 ASSESAGGGTDTQY
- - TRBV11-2 ASSYWREYYNSPLH
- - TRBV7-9 ASSPGLTTDTQY
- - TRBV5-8 ASSHSPGLVSQPQH
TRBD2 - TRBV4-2 ASSQELAGVETQY
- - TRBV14 ASSQRGALRATQY
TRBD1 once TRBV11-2 ASSPPPGQTQF
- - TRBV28 ASSPPSGYEQY
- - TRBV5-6 ASSFAQTGELF
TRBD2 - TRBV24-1 ATSDRSSGTYTGELF
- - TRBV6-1 ASSERRNLNIQY
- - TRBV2 ASRGTWGSHEQF
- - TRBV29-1 SVERGNTEAF
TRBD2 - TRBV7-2 ASSLIAGVHEQY
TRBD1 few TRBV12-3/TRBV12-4 ASSPTGNEQY
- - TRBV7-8 ASSLMRVRGETQY
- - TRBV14 ASSRGFSTDTQY
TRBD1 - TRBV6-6 ASSSTGQHGYT
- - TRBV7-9 ASSLVFGSLPSGGYT
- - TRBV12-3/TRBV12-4 ASRAPGLPEQF
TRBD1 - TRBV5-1 ASSRGQGTDEQF
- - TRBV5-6 ASSFQVAETPYEQY
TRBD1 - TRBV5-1 ASSRTRLDRGDYGYT
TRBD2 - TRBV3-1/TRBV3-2 ASSLSLPSGSHEQF
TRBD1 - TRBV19 ASSEVRDRGSGNTIY
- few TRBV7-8 ASSLSIYNEQF